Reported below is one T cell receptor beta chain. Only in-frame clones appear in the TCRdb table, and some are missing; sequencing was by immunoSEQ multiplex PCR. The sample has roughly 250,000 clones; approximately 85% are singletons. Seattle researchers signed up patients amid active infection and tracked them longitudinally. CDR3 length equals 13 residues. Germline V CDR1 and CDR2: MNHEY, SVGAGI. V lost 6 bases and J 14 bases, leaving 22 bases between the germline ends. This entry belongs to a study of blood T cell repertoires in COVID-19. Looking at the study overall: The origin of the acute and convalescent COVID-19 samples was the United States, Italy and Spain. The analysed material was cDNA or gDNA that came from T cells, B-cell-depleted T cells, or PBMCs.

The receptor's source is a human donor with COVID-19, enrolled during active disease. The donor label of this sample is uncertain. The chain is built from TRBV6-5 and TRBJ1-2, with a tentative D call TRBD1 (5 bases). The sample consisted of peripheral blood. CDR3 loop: CASSNVIRRGSTF. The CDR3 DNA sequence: TGTGCCAGCAGCAACGTAATCAGACGGGGGTCTACCTTC.